A single sample is the source of the 28 T cell receptor beta chains below, sequenced in a study of cytomegalovirus exposure and HLA in healthy donors. The PCR used 60 Vbeta and 13 Jbeta primers. Sequencing used immunoSEQ multiplex PCR; TCRdb keeps in-frame clones, though not all of them. The sample includes under 200,000 clones, 65% to 85% of them seen just once. Sequenced: PBMCs. These TCRs come from a male donor in good health and CMV-seropositive.

This chain links TRBV19 with TRBJ1-1; D is possibly TRBD1 (5 bases). The germline V gene encodes CDR1 LNHDA and CDR2 SQIVND (reference sequence). The CDR3 covers 14 residues. The V end lost 3 bases, the J end lost 1 base, and 9 bases lay between the germline ends. CDR3 loop: CASSIGGGNTEAFF. The CDR3 coding sequence is TGTGCCAGTAGTATTGGGGGGGGGAACACTGAAGCTTTCTTT.

The gene calls are TRBV18 and TRBJ2-4; D is uncertain. CDR3 size: 15 residues. Germline V gives CDR1 KGHSH, CDR2 LQKENI. V lost 2 bases and J lost 0, with 8 bases in between. The CDR3 DNA sequence: TGTGCCAGCTCACCAGAGCCCGGAGCCAAAAACATTCAGTACTTC. Translated: CASSPEPGAKNIQYF.

V gene TRBV29-1 combines with J gene TRBJ2-3; D unclear. CDR3 size: 13 residues. The germline V gene has CDR1 SQVTM and CDR2 ANQGSEA. The V and J ends lost 7 bases and 1 base respectively, with 12 bases between them. The DNA of the CDR3 is TGCAGCGCTAGTCCGGCAGGCACAGATACGCAGTATTTT. Translation gives CSASPAGTDTQYF.

CDR3 bases: TGCAGCGTTCACGGGTCCCTCGGGGAGCTGTTTTTT. Translating it yields CSVHGSLGELFF. V gene TRBV29-1 combines with J gene TRBJ2-2; D is unclear. V lost 5 bases and J lost 7, with 11 bases in between. This CDR3 is built from 12 residues. Germline V gene lookup returns CDR1 SQVTM and CDR2 ANQGSEA.

The chain links TRBV7-9 to TRBJ2-3, with a possible D match to TRBD1 (5 bases). The CDR3 has 14 residues. Per the germline V gene, CDR1 is SEHNR and CDR2 is FQNEAQ (reference sequence). With 2 bases removed from V and 2 bases from J, the gap between germline ends came to 8 bases. CDR3 amino acids: CASSLRGLTDTQYF. The CDR3 region has the DNA TGTGCCAGCAGCTTAAGGGGCCTCACAGATACGCAGTATTTT.

The gene calls are TRBV29-1 and TRBJ2-2, with TRBD2 matching over 13 bases. This CDR3 is built from 14 residues. Trimming cost V 7 bases and J 4 bases; bases outside gene matches: 3. Per the germline V gene, CDR1 is SQVTM and CDR2 is ANQGSEA. CDR3 nucleotide sequence: TGCAGCGCGGGACTAGCGGGAAGCACCGGGGAGCTGTTTTTT. This gives the protein CSAGLAGSTGELFF.

The rearrangement uses TRBV7-3 and TRBJ2-7; possible D gene TRBD2, 6 bases. V lost 5 bases to trimming and J lost 1 base, with 15 bases between them. CDR3 size: 15 residues. Per germline, CDR1 SGHTA and CDR2 FQGTGA. The CDR3 region has the DNA TGTGCCAGCAGCCTCCATTCTAGCGCATCCTACGAGCAGTACTTC. Translation: CASSLHSSASYEQYF.

This rearrangement joins TRBV19 to TRBJ2-2; D not certain. CDR1 is LNHDA and CDR2 is SQIVND in the germline V gene (reference sequence). Trimming stripped 0 bases from V and 6 bases from J, with 8 bases between. The CDR3 extends over 14 amino acids. The CDR3 coding sequence is TGTGCCAGTAGTATAGAGTTGGCCTCCGGGGAGCTGTTTTTT. This encodes CASSIELASGELFF.

In this sample, this clone turned up once. This chain uses TRBV2 with TRBJ1-5; D is unresolved. The CDR3 is 11 amino acids. Germline loops: CDR1 SNHLY, CDR2 FYNNEI. The CDR3: CGIGSEEPQHF. The DNA for the CDR3 is TGTGGTATTGGTAGTGAGGAGCCCCAGCATTTT. Using reference TRBV2 and TRBJ1-5 for the parts outside the CDR3, the full variable domain is EPEVTQTPSHQVTQMGQEVILRCVPISNHLYFYWYRQILGQKVEFLVSFYNNEISEKSEIFDDQFSVERPDGSNFTLKIRSTKLEDSAMYFCGIGSEEPQHFGDGTRLSIL.

This chain joins TRBV5-1 and TRBJ2-7, with a weak D call TRBD2 (6 bases). The V gene lost 0 bases and the J gene lost 12 bases, with 10 bases spanning the gap. This CDR3 is 11 amino acids long. Germline V lookup: CDR1 SGHRS, CDR2 YFSETQ. CDR3 residues: CASSLVEGPYF. CDR3 nucleotide sequence: TGCGCCAGCAGCTTGGTGGAGGGCCCGTACTTC.

This rearrangement joins TRBV7-8 to TRBJ2-2; 12 positions match TRBD1. The ends lost 5 bases at V and 4 bases at J; junction bases unmatched: 5. CDR3 length equals 16 residues. Germline V gene lookup returns CDR1 SGHVS and CDR2 FQNEAQ. The CDR3 protein is CASSHGDRGRTGELFF. DNA of the CDR3: TGTGCCAGCAGCCACGGGGACAGGGGGCGCACCGGGGAGCTGTTTTTT.

This clone appeared a few times. The junction does not match germline at one end; this may be a read error. This chain joins TRBV7-9 and TRBJ2-1; 10 positions match TRBD2. The length of the CDR3 is 18 residues. Looked up from germline, CDR1 is SEHNR and CDR2 is FQNEAQ (reference sequence). CDR3 protein: CSSSLPPRLAGTYNEQFF. The CDR3 DNA sequence: TGTTCCAGCAGCTTACCCCCCAGACTAGCGGGTACTTACAATGAGCAGTTCTTC.

The CDR3 nucleotides read TGCGCCAGCAGCCAAGAGGCAGGATTAAACTCCTACAATGAGCAGTTCTTC. Encoded protein: CASSQEAGLNSYNEQFF. The chain is built from TRBV4-1 and TRBJ2-1, with unresolved D. V gave up 0 bases and J gave up 0 bases, with 12 bases separating them. The CDR3 spans 17 residues. CDR1 and CDR2 (germline): MGHRA, YSYEKL.

The rearrangement joins TRBV14 to TRBJ2-7; perhaps TRBD2 as D (5 bases). V shed 4 bases and J shed 7 bases, with 14 bases lying between them. The CDR3 is made up of 13 amino acids. From germline, CDR1 is SGHDN and CDR2 FVKESK. DNA of the CDR3: TGTGCCAGCAGCCGGGCCCCCGGGGTGGAGCAGTACTTC. This encodes CASSRAPGVEQYF.

The CDR3 nucleotides are TGCGCCAGCAGCTCTGGAGGTTCTGGGACAGGGCCCTACAATGAGCAGTTCTTC. Translated: CASSSGGSGTGPYNEQFF. The V call is TRBV5-1, the J call TRBJ2-1; 9 bases match TRBD1. There are 18 residues in the CDR3. Losses at the gene ends were 3 bases for V and 2 bases for J; bases not matched to a gene: 12. Germline V gene sequence: CDR1 SGHRS, CDR2 YFSETQ.

The V call is TRBV19, the J call TRBJ2-6, with 12 nucleotides matching TRBD2. Unmatched junction bases numbered 9, after V lost 7 bases and J lost 2 bases. This CDR3 is built from 18 residues. Germline V CDR1 and CDR2: LNHDA, SQIVND (reference sequence). The CDR3 loop reads CASTTSGRPFTGANVLTF. The CDR3 DNA reads as TGTGCCAGTACTACTAGCGGGAGGCCATTTACTGGGGCCAACGTCCTGACTTTC.

The chain combines TRBV10-3 with TRBJ2-3, with D possibly TRBD1 on 5 matching bases. The V gene lost 4 bases and the J gene lost 4 bases, with 21 bases spanning the gap. The CDR3 extends over 17 amino acids. CDR1 and CDR2 (germline): ENHRY, SYGVKD. The CDR3 DNA sequence: TGTGCCATCAGTGGGGTTAAGAAAGGGGATTTTGCAGATACGCAGTATTTT. Translation: CAISGVKKGDFADTQYF.

V is TRBV2 and J is TRBJ2-2, with D perhaps matching TRBD2 (6 bases). Trimming cost V 8 bases and J 0 bases, with 28 bases left between them. The CDR3 is 20 amino acids. CDR1 SNHLY and CDR2 FYNNEI come from the germline V gene. The CDR3 reads CASRYLAEGRNIPNTGELFF. For the CDR3, the DNA is TGTGCCAGCCGCTACCTTGCGGAGGGCCGAAATATACCGAACACCGGGGAGCTGTTTTTT.

V gene TRBV10-2 combines with J gene TRBJ2-2, with D unresolved. Trimming pared 2 bases from V and 6 bases from J, leaving 13 bases between. This CDR3 comprises 15 residues. Germline assignment: CDR1 WSHSY and CDR2 SAAADI. The CDR3 sequence: CASSEDAGSSGELFF. CDR3 bases: TGCGCCAGCAGTGAGGACGCAGGTTCCTCCGGGGAGCTGTTTTTT.

The chain uses TRBV6-6 and TRBJ1-2; the match to TRBD1 covers 9 bases. CDR3 length equals 15 residues. V trimming: 5 bases; J trimming: 4 bases; junction bases outside the gene matches: 8. Germline V gives CDR1 MNHNY, CDR2 SVGAGI (reference sequence). CDR3 sequence (DNA): TGTGCCAGCAGTCCCGGACAGGGGATCCTCTATGGCTACACCTTC. Its protein is CASSPGQGILYGYTF.

There are a few counts of this clone. The CDR3 sequence is CASSRQDYEQYF. CDR3 sequence (DNA): TGTGCCAGCAGTAGACAGGACTACGAGCAGTACTTC. This rearrangement joins TRBV28 to TRBJ2-7; a weak D match, TRBD1 (6 bases). V was cut by 5 bases and J by 3 bases, with 8 bases left in between. The CDR3 is 12 amino acids. Germline lookup yields CDR1 MDHEN and CDR2 SYDVKM.

This chain links TRBV5-1 with TRBJ1-5; a weak D match, TRBD1 (5 bases). The germline V and J ends were trimmed by 4 bases and 2 bases, with 13 bases remaining between them. CDR1 and CDR2 (germline): SGHRS, YFSETQ. The CDR3 covers 15 residues. The chain's CDR3 is CASSKGDGGNQPQHF. The CDR3 region has the DNA TGCGCCAGCAGCAAAGGGGATGGAGGCAATCAGCCCCAGCATTTT.

V is TRBV5-4 and J is TRBJ2-7; maybe TRBD1 (6 bases). The V gene's germline CDR1 is SGHNT and CDR2 YYREEE (reference sequence). V was trimmed by 5 bases and J by 2 bases, leaving 20 bases between them. This CDR3 is built from 16 residues. This chain's CDR3 is CASSLPSGTRPYEQYF. The DNA for the CDR3 is TGTGCCAGCAGTCTTCCTTCCGGGACACGGCCCTACGAGCAGTACTTC. Full variable domain (remainder filled in from reference TRBV5-4 and TRBJ2-7): ETGVTQSPTHLIKTRGQQVTLRCSSQSGHNTVSWYQQALGQGPQFIFQYYREEENGRGNFPPRFSGLQFPNYSSELNVNALELDDSALYLCASSLPSGTRPYEQYFGPGTRLTVT.

The chain has TRBV6-5 and TRBJ2-5; 8 nucleotides agree with TRBD2. The DNA end is a closer match to TRBJ2-7, so the J assignment may be wrong. The CDR3 extends over 15 amino acids. Germline CDR1 is MNHEY and CDR2 is SVGAGI. CDR3 amino acids: CASSYRVAGTLEQYF. CDR3 DNA: TGTGCCAGCAGTTATCGGGTAGCGGGGACTCTCGAGCAGTACTTC.

The gene calls are TRBV27 and TRBJ2-2; D not resolved. There are 15 residues in the CDR3. The V gene lost 2 bases and the J gene lost 1 base, with 8 bases spanning the gap. Per germline, CDR1 MNHEY and CDR2 SMNVEV (reference sequence). DNA for the CDR3: TGTGCCAGCAGTTTACCGTTCTTGAACACCGGGGAGCTGTTTTTT. Its translation is CASSLPFLNTGELFF.

This clone was seen only once. The rearrangement uses TRBV29-1 and TRBJ1-3; 10 bases agree with TRBD1. Germline values: CDR1 SQVTM, CDR2 ANQGSEA. This CDR3 comprises 15 residues. J gave up 3 bases and V 3 bases, and 5 bases lay outside the gene matches. DNA of the CDR3: TGCAGCGTTGACGACCGGGACAGGGGTGGAAACACCATATATTTT. Translated, it gives CSVDDRDRGGNTIYF.

CDR3 in amino acids: CASSPPGVDGNTIYF. The CDR3 bases are TGTGCCAGCAGCCCCCCAGGGGTTGATGGAAACACCATATATTTT. This chain links TRBV7-9 with TRBJ1-3, with TRBD1 as a possible D gene (6 bases). This CDR3 region has 15 residues. V was trimmed by 5 bases and J by 3 bases, leaving 14 bases between them. Looked up from germline, CDR1 is SEHNR and CDR2 is FQNEAQ (reference sequence).

A note on this clone: Compared with germline, one end of the junction differs, possibly owing to a read error. The chain has TRBV5-1 and TRBJ2-1; 7 bases agree with TRBD1. Germline V gene sequence: CDR1 SGHRS, CDR2 YFSETQ. This CDR3 has 12 amino acids. The CDR3 here is CASSLDRGLQLF. CDR3 DNA: TGCGCCAGCAGCTTGGACAGGGGCCTACAGCTCTTC.